A selection of T cell receptor beta chains follows, all from one sample in a study of neoadjuvant anti-PD-1 for oral cavity cancer. The assay was immunoSEQ multiplex PCR, and TCRdb's table has in-frame clones only and misses some. The data show about 14,000 clones, around 57% seen once. Sequences were derived from PBMCs, sampled before nivolumab (anti-PD-1) treatment. The receptor set was obtained from a person aged 40 to 85 with oral cavity squamous cell carcinoma. The CDR3 runs from the conserved cysteine through the conserved F or W. Fields, in order: clone size, J gene, V gene, D gene, CDR3 protein, CDR3 DNA. A D gene is named only where the DNA matches it firmly. Size values are once, few and many counts, or a class for expanded clones, and some rows have none.

>-|TRBJ2-2|TRBV19|-
CASSMGGQRAGELFF
TGTGCCAGTAGTATGGGTGGACAGCGGGCCGGGGAGCTGTTTTTT
>few|TRBJ1-1|TRBV19|TRBD1
CASNGGTGLMNTEAFF
TGTGCCAGTAATGGCGGGACAGGGCTTATGAACACTGAAGCTTTCTTT
>-|TRBJ2-1|TRBV14|TRBD2
CASSQRGTSSNNEQFF
TGTGCCAGCAGTCAAAGGGGGACTAGCAGTAACAATGAGCAGTTCTTC
>-|TRBJ1-6|TRBV5-1|TRBD1
CASRPTGGYNSPLHF
TGCGCCAGCAGACCTACAGGGGGCTATAATTCACCCCTCCACTTT
>-|TRBJ1-4|TRBV18|TRBD1
CASSPPGQGGEKLFF
TGTGCCAGCTCACCACCGGGCCAGGGGGGTGAAAAACTGTTTTTT
>few|TRBJ1-1|TRBV14|-
CASSPFATEAFF
TGTGCCAGCAGCCCCTTCGCCACTGAAGCTTTCTTT
>-|TRBJ2-3|TRBV19|-
CASSDRDITDTQYF
TGTGCCAGTAGTGACCGGGACATCACAGATACGCAGTATTTT
>once|TRBJ1-1|TRBV10-3|-
CAISESEGKAFF
TGTGCCATCAGTGAGTCCGAAGGCAAAGCTTTCTTT
>few|TRBJ2-3|TRBV19|TRBD2
CASRPLAGGTDTQYF
TGTGCCAGTAGACCGCTAGCGGGAGGGACAGATACGCAGTATTTT
>-|TRBJ1-2|TRBV2|TRBD1
CASSEDRGRLGNGYTF
TGTGCCAGCAGTGAGGACAGGGGCCGTCTCGGGAATGGCTACACCTTC
>few|TRBJ1-2|TRBV5-1|-
CASSFTGEGYTF
TGCGCCAGCAGCTTCACCGGGGAAGGCTACACCTTC
>-|TRBJ1-1|TRBV21-1|-
CASSISIATIRTEAFF
TGTGCCAGCAGCATTAGCATAGCCACAATTCGCACTGAAGCTTTCTTT
>few|TRBJ2-7|TRBV30|TRBD2
CAWSGLAGGYEQYF
TGTGCCTGGAGTGGACTAGCGGGAGGCTACGAGCAGTACTTC
>-|TRBJ1-6|TRBV6-6|-
CASRGVDNSPLHF
TGTGCCAGCCGGGGCGTAGATAATTCACCCCTCCACTTT